The clone carrying this T cell receptor beta chain was counted many times. Deletions cut 3 bases from V and 7 bases from J, with 12 bases between. CDR3 length: 14 residues. Germline V CDR1 and CDR2: MDHEN, SYDVKM. Graves' hyperthyroidism was deemed stable absent ophthalmopathy progression within 18 months. Thyroid ultrasound, orbital computed tomography, clinical symptoms, and serum thyroxine and TRAb underpinned diagnoses. TCR beta CDR3 sequences were amplified from RNA transcripts. HTBI primers were used for first-round RT-PCR of the TCR CDR3. From the multiplex PCR reads, TCRdb called clonotypes with MiXCR, one entry per CDR3 protein. The sample consists of over 500,000 distinct CDR3 sequences, around 13% of them appearing once. This entry is derived from a study of T cells in Graves' hyperthyroidism and ophthalmopathy. Across the study: Prior to any treatment, at the point of initial diagnosis, peripheral blood was collected.

The sequence was obtained from a woman between 40 and 55 years old with Graves' hyperthyroidism. The source material was blood. This chain joins TRBV28 and TRBJ2-2, with D possibly matching TRBD1 (6 bases). The CDR3 protein is CASSFQGKVGELFF. In DNA form, the CDR3 reads TGTGCCAGCAGTTTTCAGGGGAAGGTCGGGGAGCTGTTTTTT.